This entry features one TCR beta chain sequence. The record originates from a study of blood T cell repertoires in COVID-19. Study at large: Acute and convalescent COVID-19 specimens originated in the United States, Italy and Spain. T cells, B-cell-depleted T cells, or PBMCs supplied cDNA or gDNA.

Methods used by the authors: Scientists estimated how many nucleated cells there were by amplifying reference gene primers. TCRdb's copy holds only in-frame clones and misses some; the assay was immunoSEQ multiplex PCR. The V and J calls and the clone size are those of that table, but D and trimming were determined from the DNA. The table lists about 160,000 clones, approximately 80% of them singletons, with about 10% in the top ten. What was sequenced was peripheral blood. The TCR sequence derives from an elderly woman with active or convalescent COVID-19.

This CDR3 reads CASSPAGFMGSPLHF. The DNA of the CDR3 is TGTGCCAGCAGCCCTGCGGGGTTTATGGGTTCACCCCTCCACTTT. The rearrangement uses TRBV9 and TRBJ1-6; the D is unclear. CDR1 and CDR2 from the germline V gene are SGDLS and YYNGEE. The V end lost 4 bases, the J end lost 9 bases, and 17 bases lay between the germline ends. The CDR3 length is 15 residues.